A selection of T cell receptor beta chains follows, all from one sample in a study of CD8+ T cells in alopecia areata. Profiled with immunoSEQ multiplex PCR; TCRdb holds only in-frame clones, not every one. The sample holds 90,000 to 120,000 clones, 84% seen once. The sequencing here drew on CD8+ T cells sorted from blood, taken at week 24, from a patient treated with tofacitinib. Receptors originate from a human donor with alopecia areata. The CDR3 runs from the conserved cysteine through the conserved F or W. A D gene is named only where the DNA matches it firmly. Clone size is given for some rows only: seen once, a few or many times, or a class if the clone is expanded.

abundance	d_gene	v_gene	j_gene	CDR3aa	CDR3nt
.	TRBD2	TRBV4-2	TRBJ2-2	CASSPSASGGRTGELFF	TGTGCCAGCAGCCCCTCAGCGAGCGGGGGGCGGACCGGGGAGCTGTTTTTT
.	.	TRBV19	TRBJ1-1	CASSIRGTGDTEAFF	TGTGCCAGTAGTATTCGGGGCACGGGGGACACTGAAGCTTTCTTT
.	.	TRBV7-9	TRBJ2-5	CASSSTRAETQYF	TGTGCCAGCAGCAGTACTCGAGCCGAGACCCAGTACTTC
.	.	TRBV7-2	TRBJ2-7	CASSSLTAPPYEQYF	TGTGCCAGCAGCTCTCTGACAGCACCTCCCTACGAGCAGTACTTC
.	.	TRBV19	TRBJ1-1	CASSITGSTEAFF	TGTGCCAGTAGTATTACAGGTTCCACTGAAGCTTTCTTT
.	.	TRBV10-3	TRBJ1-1	CAISEGGTEAFF	TGTGCCATCAGTGAAGGGGGCACTGAAGCTTTCTTT
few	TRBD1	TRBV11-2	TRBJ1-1	CASSLTGTGFGTEAFF	TGTGCCAGCAGCTTAACCGGGACAGGGTTTGGGACTGAAGCTTTCTTT
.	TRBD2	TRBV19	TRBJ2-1	CASSIAGETYNEQFF	TGTGCCAGTAGTATTGCGGGGGAAACCTACAATGAGCAGTTCTTC
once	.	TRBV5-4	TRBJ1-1	CASSFGGRYGDTEAFF	TGTGCCAGCAGCTTTGGGGGGCGTTATGGAGACACTGAAGCTTTCTTT
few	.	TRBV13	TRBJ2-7	CASSYSLEVPTYEQYF	TGTGCCAGCAGTTACTCGTTGGAGGTCCCGACCTACGAGCAGTACTTC
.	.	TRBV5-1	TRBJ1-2	CASSLAPYPQEDGYTF	TGCGCCAGCAGCTTGGCCCCGTACCCACAAGAGGATGGCTACACCTTC
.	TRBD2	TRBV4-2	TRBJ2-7	CASSRETSGAAYEQYF	TGTGCCAGCAGCCGAGAGACTAGCGGGGCTGCCTACGAGCAGTACTTC
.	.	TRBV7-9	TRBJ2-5	CASSSATRTAPQTQYF	TGTGCCAGCAGCTCCGCCACCCGGACGGCCCCACAAACCCAGTACTTC
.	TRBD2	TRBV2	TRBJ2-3	CASSEGTSADTQYF	TGTGCCAGCAGTGAAGGGACTAGCGCAGATACGCAGTATTTT
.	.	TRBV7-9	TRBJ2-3	CASSIESGTDTQYF	TGTGCCAGCAGCATAGAGTCGGGCACAGATACGCAGTATTTT
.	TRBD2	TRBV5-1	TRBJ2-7	CASSRGLGSSYEQYF	TGCGCCAGCAGTCGCGGACTAGGGAGCTCCTACGAGCAGTACTTC
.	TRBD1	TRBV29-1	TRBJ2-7	CSVDGQDSYEQYF	TGCAGCGTCGATGGACAGGACTCCTACGAGCAGTACTTC
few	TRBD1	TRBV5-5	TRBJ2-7	CASSLVPGTGAYEQYF	TGTGCCAGCAGCTTAGTTCCCGGGACAGGGGCCTACGAGCAGTACTTC
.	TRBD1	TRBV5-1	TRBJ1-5	CASSPGGTGLYQPQHF	TGCGCCAGCAGCCCAGGGGGTACAGGGTTGTATCAGCCCCAGCATTTT
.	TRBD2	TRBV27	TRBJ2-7	CASSLYGGGYEQYF	TGTGCCAGCAGTTTATACGGGGGGGGATACGAGCAGTACTTC
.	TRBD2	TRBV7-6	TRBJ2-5	CASSPTSGDQETQYF	TGTGCCAGCAGCCCTACTAGCGGGGATCAAGAGACCCAGTACTTC
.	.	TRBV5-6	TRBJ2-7	CASSETGSGYEQYF	TGTGCCAGCAGTGAAACAGGGTCTGGCTACGAGCAGTACTTC
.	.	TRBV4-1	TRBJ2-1	CASSQAVSPPMDNEQFF	TGCGCCAGCAGCCAAGCGGTATCTCCCCCTATGGACAATGAGCAGTTCTTC
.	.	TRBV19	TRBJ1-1	CASSYGGLNTEAFF	TGTGCCAGTAGTTACGGGGGGCTGAACACTGAAGCTTTCTTT
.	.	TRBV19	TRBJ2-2	CASSRVQGNTGELFF	TGTGCCAGTAGTCGAGTCCAGGGTAACACCGGGGAGCTGTTTTTT
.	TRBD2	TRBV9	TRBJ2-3	CASSHPLAGGTDTQYF	TGTGCCAGCAGCCACCCTTTAGCGGGGGGGACAGATACGCAGTATTTT
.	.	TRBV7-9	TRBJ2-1	CASSPLYHLSSYNEQFF	TGTGCCAGCAGCCCACTTTATCACCTGTCCTCCTACAATGAGCAGTTCTTC
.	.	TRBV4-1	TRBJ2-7	CASSQDSDLYEQYF	TGCGCCAGCAGCCAAGATAGCGACCTCTACGAGCAGTACTTC
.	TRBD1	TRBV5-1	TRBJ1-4	CASTSGTGGENEKLFF	TGCGCCAGCACCTCCGGGACAGGGGGCGAGAATGAAAAACTGTTTTTT
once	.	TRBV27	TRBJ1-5	CASRPQGYSNQPQHF	TGTGCCAGCAGACCTCAGGGATATAGCAATCAGCCCCAGCATTTT
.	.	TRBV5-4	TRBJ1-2	CASSPSQGSYGYTF	TGTGCCAGCAGCCCATCTCAGGGCTCCTATGGCTACACCTTC
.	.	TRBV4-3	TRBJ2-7	CASSQTRGRLYEQYF	TGCGCCAGCAGCCAAACTCGGGGGCGGCTATACGAGCAGTACTTC
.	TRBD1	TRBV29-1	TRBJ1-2	CSVLPIGTVNGYTF	TGCAGCGTCCTACCTATTGGGACAGTTAATGGCTACACCTTC
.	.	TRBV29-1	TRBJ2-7	CSVAGGTLTYEQYF	TGCAGCGTTGCCGGAGGGACCCTAACCTACGAGCAGTACTTC
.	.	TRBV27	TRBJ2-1	CASQGGPSSYNEQFF	TGTGCCAGCCAGGGGGGGCCCAGCTCCTACAATGAGCAGTTCTTC
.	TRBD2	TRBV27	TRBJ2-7	CASSSSGGLSYEQYF	TGTGCCAGCAGTTCCTCGGGGGGACTCTCCTACGAGCAGTACTTC
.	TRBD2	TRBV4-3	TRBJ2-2	CASSQDRLAGVTGELFF	TGCGCCAGCAGCCAAGATAGGCTAGCGGGCGTAACCGGGGAGCTGTTTTTT
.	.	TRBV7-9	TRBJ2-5	CASSLVDREETQYF	TGTGCCAGCAGCTTAGTTGATAGGGAAGAGACCCAGTACTTC
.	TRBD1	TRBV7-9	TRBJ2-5	CASSYAGEGAWQETQYF	TGTGCCAGCAGCTACGCCGGTGAGGGGGCCTGGCAAGAGACCCAGTACTTC
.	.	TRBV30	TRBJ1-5	CAWSENQGVGNQPQHF	TGTGCCTGGAGTGAAAACCAGGGAGTTGGGAATCAGCCCCAGCATTTT
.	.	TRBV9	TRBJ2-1	CASSPRGDEQFF	TGTGCCAGCAGCCCCCGAGGGGATGAGCAGTTCTTC
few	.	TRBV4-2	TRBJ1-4	CASSQGAAFEKLFF	TGTGCCAGCAGCCAAGGGGCGGCTTTTGAAAAACTGTTTTTT
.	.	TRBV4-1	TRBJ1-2	CASSFIGLIDGYTF	TGCGCCAGCAGCTTTATAGGTCTAATCGATGGCTACACCTTC